The next 28 T cell receptor beta chains were all read from a single sample in a study of blood T cells in healthy people across ages. Primed by a sample-barcoded 5' primer and a J-beta primer mix, a second PCR proceeded for roughly 6 to 12 cycles. TCRdb independently ran MiXCR on the 5' RACE reads; one entry per CDR3 protein. The table has roughly 800,000 distinct CDR3 sequences, 55% to 75% seen once. Sequencing was carried out using blood. These receptors were collected from a man aged 25 to 40 in good health.

The V call is TRBV29-1, the J call TRBJ2-1, with 8 bases lining up with TRBD2. Looked up from germline, CDR1 is SQVTM and CDR2 is ANQGSEA. Germline trimming cut 4 bases from V and 7 bases from J; bases unmatched to any gene: 9. The CDR3 spans 14 residues. The CDR3 here is CSVVPGGPGNEQFF. CDR3 nucleotides: TGCAGCGTTGTCCCGGGAGGGCCAGGAAATGAGCAGTTCTTC.

The chain recombines TRBV5-1 with TRBJ1-1; the D is unclear. This CDR3 spans 16 amino acids. Looked up from germline, CDR1 is SGHRS and CDR2 is YFSETQ. The V and J ends lost 2 bases and 0 bases respectively, with 14 bases between them. The CDR3 protein is CASSFYEGRMNTEAFF. CDR3 nucleotide sequence: TGCGCCAGCAGCTTCTATGAGGGCAGAATGAACACTGAAGCTTTCTTT.

This clonotype was seen repeatedly, ten times or more. The gene calls are TRBV11-2 and TRBJ2-1; no definite D call. The CDR3 length is 15 residues. CDR1 SGHAT and CDR2 FQNNGV come from the germline V gene. V was trimmed by 5 bases and J by 4 bases, leaving 15 bases between them. The CDR3 DNA reads TGTGCCAGCAGCAGCCCGGAGTGGGTGTACAATGAGCAGTTCTTC. Protein: CASSSPEWVYNEQFF.

This clonotype was seen many times. J is TRBJ2-7 and V is TRBV7-9; D may be TRBD2 (7 bases). Trimming pared 5 bases from V and 4 bases from J, leaving 24 bases between. Germline CDR1 SEHNR, CDR2 FQNEAQ (reference sequence). The CDR3 is 17 amino acids. The CDR3 bases are TGTGCCAGCAGCCTTCGGACAGCGGGGAGCCCGACGTACGAGCAGTACTTC. Translated, it gives CASSLRTAGSPTYEQYF.

The genes are TRBV19 and TRBJ2-5; possible D gene TRBD1, 8 bases. V shed 5 bases and J shed 3 bases, with 19 bases lying between them. The CDR3 is made up of 16 amino acids. Germline lookup yields CDR1 LNHDA and CDR2 SQIVND (reference sequence). The CDR3 is CASSAQTQGGEETQYF. The CDR3 nucleotides read TGTGCCAGTAGTGCACAAACACAGGGGGGGGAAGAGACCCAGTACTTC.

This chain uses TRBV6-5 with TRBJ2-2, with D hard to call. The CDR3 covers 12 residues. The germline V and J ends were trimmed by 4 bases and 6 bases, with 6 bases remaining between them. From germline, CDR1 is MNHEY and CDR2 SVGAGI. The CDR3 region is CASSSGSGELFF. The CDR3 region has the DNA TGTGCCAGCAGTTCCGGGTCCGGGGAGCTGTTTTTT.

The genes are TRBV7-8 and TRBJ2-7; weak D call: TRBD2 (5 bases). The CDR3 length is 13 residues. The germline gives CDR1 SGHVS, CDR2 FQNEAQ. V was shortened by 1 base and J by 6 bases, with 10 bases between the two germline ends. The CDR3 spells CASSLGKSGEQYF. In DNA, the CDR3 is TGTGCCAGCAGCTTAGGCAAAAGCGGCGAGCAGTACTTC.

The V gene is TRBV7-2, the J gene TRBJ1-5; 7 bases agree with TRBD1. Germline assignment: CDR1 SGHTA and CDR2 FQGNSA. V lost 0 bases and J lost 2; bases outside the gene matches: 1. The length of the CDR3 is 15 residues. The CDR3 is CASSLADRGNQPQHF. The CDR3 nucleotides are TGTGCCAGCAGCTTAGCCGACAGGGGCAATCAGCCCCAGCATTTT.

The chain links TRBV27 to TRBJ1-2; TRBD1 is a possible D gene (5 bases). Per the germline V gene, CDR1 is MNHEY and CDR2 is SMNVEV (reference sequence). V was pared by 6 bases and J by 1 base, with 12 bases between. The CDR3 is 14 residues long. CDR3 region: CASRPLGGNYGYTF. In nucleotides, the CDR3 is TGTGCCAGCAGACCCTTGGGGGGTAACTATGGCTACACCTTC.

This clonotype turned up a few times. The chain carries TRBV20-1 and TRBJ1-6; perhaps TRBD1 as D (5 bases). Trimming removed 1 base at V and 10 bases at J, with 14 bases between. Germline values: CDR1 DFQATT, CDR2 SNEGSKA (reference sequence). This CDR3 comprises 14 residues. This CDR3 is CSARVGQEGSPLHF. CDR3 DNA: TGCAGTGCTAGAGTTGGCCAAGAGGGGTCACCCCTCCACTTT.

The chain employs TRBV12-3 or TRBV12-4 and TRBJ2-1; TRBD1 agrees at 8 bases. The CDR3 spans 15 residues. Trimming at V came to 5 bases and at J to 2 bases, leaving 5 bases not matched to a gene. DNA for the CDR3: TGTGCCAGCAGTACCAGACAGGGGCCCTACAATGAGCAGTTCTTC. Translating gives CASSTRQGPYNEQFF.

The V and J genes are TRBV20-1 and TRBJ2-3; 9 bases fit TRBD2. The CDR3 is 14 residues long. The trim removed 3 bases at V and 2 bases at J, leaving 3 bases unmatched. Germline CDR1 is DFQATT and CDR2 is SNEGSKA (reference sequence). This CDR3 is CSASGGRATDTQYF. The CDR3 DNA follows: TGCAGTGCTAGTGGCGGGAGGGCCACAGATACGCAGTATTTT.

The V gene is TRBV29-1, the J gene TRBJ2-5, with a tentative D call TRBD2 (5 bases). Germline lookup yields CDR1 SQVTM and CDR2 ANQGSEA. The CDR3 totals 12 residues. V was shortened by 7 bases and J by 1 base, with 10 bases between the two germline ends. DNA of the CDR3: TGCAGCGATCGGAGGTCCCAAGAGACCCAGTACTTC. Amino acids: CSDRRSQETQYF. Full variable domain (outside the CDR3, taken from reference TRBV29-1 and TRBJ2-5): SAVISQKPSRDICQRGTSLTIQCQVDSQVTMMFWYRQQPGQSLTLIATANQGSEATYESGFVIDKFPISRPNLTFSTLTVSNMSPEDSSIYLCSDRRSQETQYFGPGTRLLVL.

The rearrangement joins TRBV11-2 to TRBJ2-1; D is unclear. Germline values: CDR1 SGHAT, CDR2 FQNNGV. Trimming shortened V by 0 bases and J by 13 bases, and 7 bases separated the two germline ends. This CDR3 is 11 amino acids long. The CDR3 region is CASSLDWEQFF. CDR3 DNA sequence: TGTGCCAGCAGCTTAGATTGGGAACAGTTCTTC.

The chain is built from TRBV4-2 and TRBJ2-7, with 14 bases that match TRBD2. The CDR3 is made up of 18 amino acids. J lost 1 base, V lost 4 bases, and 9 bases had no gene match. Per germline, CDR1 LGHNA and CDR2 YNFKEQ. The CDR3 protein is CASSPGLAGGPVSYEQYF. The DNA for the CDR3 is TGTGCCAGCAGCCCCGGACTAGCGGGGGGCCCCGTTTCCTACGAGCAGTACTTC.

The genes are TRBV18 and TRBJ2-3; a possible D gene is TRBD2 (6 bases). Looked up from germline, CDR1 is KGHSH and CDR2 is LQKENI. The CDR3 is 17 residues long. V lost 0 bases, J lost 2 bases, and 15 bases lay in between. The CDR3 reads CASSPPAGRDNTDTQYF. The DNA for the CDR3 is TGTGCCAGCTCACCACCGGCGGGACGAGACAACACAGATACGCAGTATTTT.

This chain links TRBV6-1 with TRBJ1-1; D might be TRBD1 (6 bases). CDR3 size: 12 residues. Trimming removed 6 bases from V and 5 bases from J, with 10 bases in between. The germline V gene has CDR1 MNHNS and CDR2 SASEGT. CDR3 DNA sequence: TGTGCCAGCAGAAGGGGGTGGACTGAAGCTTTCTTT. It translates to CASRRGWTEAFF.

Regarding this clonotype: An end of the junction does not agree with germline; a read error may underlie this. The rearrangement links TRBV20-1 to TRBJ1-2; D unclear. The CDR3 runs to 10 residues. Germline-derived CDR1 and CDR2 are DFQATT and SNEGSKA (reference sequence). The CDR3: CGAELEGYTF. CDR3 bases: TGCGGTGCTGAGCTAGAGGGCTACACCTTC.

The V and J genes are TRBV11-2 and TRBJ2-5; D gene uncertain. Trimming left V 2 bases short and J 0 bases short, with 13 bases between. This CDR3 contains 16 residues. From germline, CDR1 is SGHAT and CDR2 FQNNGV. The CDR3 DNA sequence: TGTGCCAGCAGCTTACCCTCCGTTGCGGACCAAGAGACCCAGTACTTC. This gives the protein CASSLPSVADQETQYF. Together with reference TRBV11-2 and TRBJ2-5, the CDR3 gives the full variable domain: EAGVAQSPRYKIIEKRQSVAFWCNPISGHATLYWYQQILGQGPKLLIQFQNNGVVDDSQLPKDRFSAERLKGVDSTLKIQPAKLEDSAVYLCASSLPSVADQETQYFGPGTRLLVL.

The chain is built from TRBV6-1 and TRBJ2-4, with D possibly being TRBD1 or TRBD2 (5 bases each). This CDR3 has 15 amino acids. V was cut by 6 bases and J by 4 bases, with 16 bases left in between. Germline values: CDR1 MNHNS, CDR2 SASEGT. DNA for the CDR3: TGTGCCAGCAGCGAGGGGCTAGCATGGAAAAACATTCAGTACTTC. It yields the protein CASSEGLAWKNIQYF.

This clonotype occurred many times. The chain carries TRBV6-5 and TRBJ1-5; D not certain. In germline, CDR1 is MNHEY, CDR2 SVGAGI. This CDR3 comprises 14 residues. Trimming cost V 8 bases and J 6 bases, with 17 bases left between them. CDR3 amino acids: CASGPQGGLQPQHF. As DNA, the CDR3 is TGTGCCAGCGGACCCCAAGGAGGGCTTCAGCCCCAGCATTTT.

This clonotype has only a few counts. A much larger clone lies one base from this, so it may be a read error. The V gene is TRBV20-1, the J gene TRBJ2-5; TRBD2 agrees at 10 bases. CDR1 and CDR2 (germline): DFQATT, SNEGSKA (reference sequence). The length of the CDR3 is 16 residues. Trimming cost V 1 base and J 11 bases; bases outside gene matches: 16. The CDR3 here is CSARGGRLAGSNEQYF. The DNA of the CDR3 is TGCAGTGCTAGAGGGGGGAGACTAGCGGGTAGCAATGAGCAGTACTTC.

V usage is TRBV20-1 and J usage is TRBJ2-3, with D hard to call. Germline V lookup: CDR1 DFQATT, CDR2 SNEGSKA (reference sequence). The CDR3 extends over 16 amino acids. Trimming stripped 2 bases from V and 4 bases from J, with 19 bases between. The CDR3 DNA reads TGCAGTGCTAGAACGCTCCCTAGTAGTAGAGCAGATACGCAGTATTTT. Protein sequence: CSARTLPSSRADTQYF.

The table lists this clonotype with a few counts. J is TRBJ2-7 and V is TRBV7-6; a weak D match, TRBD2 (6 bases). The CDR3 runs 14 residues. Germline loops: CDR1 SGHVS, CDR2 FNYEAQ. The germline V and J ends were trimmed by 5 bases and 3 bases, with 14 bases remaining between them. The CDR3 protein is CASSPGGNLYEQYF. Written as DNA, the CDR3 is TGTGCCAGCAGCCCTGGGGGGAATCTCTACGAGCAGTACTTC.

The rearrangement links TRBV28 to TRBJ1-5; D call uncertain. The CDR3 has 15 amino acids. Germline V gene sequence: CDR1 MDHEN, CDR2 SYDVKM. Trimming removed 3 bases from V and 0 bases from J, with 9 bases in between. CDR3 sequence (DNA): TGTGCCAGCAGTTTTGCAGGATCTAGCAATCAGCCCCAGCATTTT. This encodes CASSFAGSSNQPQHF.

The CDR3 DNA reads as TGCAGTGCTAGAGATCCTAGCGGGGGTAACACAGATACGCAGTATTTT. Translation: CSARDPSGGNTDTQYF. The chain recombines TRBV20-1 with TRBJ2-3, with TRBD2 matching 10 bases. The J segment lost 2 bases and the V segment lost 0 bases, leaving 5 bases of the junction unmatched. Germline CDR1 is DFQATT and CDR2 is SNEGSKA (reference sequence). The CDR3 runs to 16 residues.

The CDR3, as DNA: TGTGCCAGCAGCTTGAATGGCGAGGGGGTAGGAGGCTACACCTTC. This encodes CASSLNGEGVGGYTF. The chain carries TRBV11-2 and TRBJ1-2; perhaps TRBD1 as D (6 bases). This CDR3 is built from 15 residues. The V end lost 3 bases, the J end lost 8 bases, and 19 bases lay between the germline ends. From germline, CDR1 is SGHAT and CDR2 FQNNGV.

In DNA form, the CDR3 reads TGTGCCAGCAGCAAGATTCAGGGCTACGAGCAGTACTTC. Translating gives CASSKIQGYEQYF. V gene TRBV6-1 combines with J gene TRBJ2-7, with a tentative D call TRBD1 (5 bases). Trimming took off 6 bases at V and 3 bases at J, with 12 bases between the two ends. Germline V lookup: CDR1 MNHNS, CDR2 SASEGT. The CDR3 runs to 13 residues.